A single sample gave rise to the 31 T cell receptor beta chains below, sequenced in a study of blood T cell repertoires in COVID-19. The assay was immunoSEQ multiplex PCR, and TCRdb's table has in-frame clones only and misses some. This table holds approximately 170,000 clones, more than 85% found once. Sequencing was performed on peripheral blood. The receptors stem from a man between 25 and 39 years old with acute or convalescent COVID-19.

The chain carries TRBV7-2 and TRBJ2-1; D may be TRBD2 (7 bases). Germline CDR1 reads SGHTA; CDR2 reads FQGNSA. The CDR3 has 18 residues. V lost 1 base and J 4 bases, leaving 20 bases between the germline ends. The CDR3, as DNA: TGTGCCAGCAGCTTAGTTCTGTTAGTGGGGGGGCTATACAATGAGCAGTTCTTC. This sequence encodes CASSLVLLVGGLYNEQFF.

The chain joins TRBV30 to TRBJ1-1, with a weak D call TRBD1 (5 bases). Germline V gene data show CDR1 as GTSNPN and CDR2 as SVGIG (reference sequence). Trimming pared 2 bases from V and 9 bases from J, leaving 16 bases between. This CDR3 spans 13 amino acids. DNA of the CDR3: TGTGCCTGGAGTTTACTGCTCCAGGGCCAAGCTTTCTTT. As protein: CAWSLLLQGQAFF.

This clone was observed a single time. The rearrangement joins TRBV20-1 to TRBJ1-4; 7 bases agree with TRBD1. CDR3 size: 14 residues. Germline V gives CDR1 DFQATT, CDR2 SNEGSKA (reference sequence). The J segment lost 7 bases and the V segment lost 3 bases, leaving 8 bases of the junction unmatched. The CDR3 sequence: CSASSRQGFEKLFF. The CDR3 DNA reads TGCAGTGCTAGTTCTAGACAGGGTTTTGAAAAACTGTTTTTT.

The chain is built from TRBV18 and TRBJ1-6, with TRBD1 as a possible D gene (5 bases). CDR1 and CDR2 (germline): KGHSH, LQKENI. Trimming shortened V by 6 bases and J by 5 bases, and 11 bases separated the two germline ends. The CDR3 covers 14 residues. The CDR3 spells CASSSDSNNSPLHF. The CDR3 DNA is TGTGCCAGCTCGTCAGACAGCAATAATTCACCCCTCCACTTT.

The rearrangement uses TRBV29-1 and TRBJ2-1; TRBD1 is a possible D gene (6 bases). Trimming removed 7 bases at V and 4 bases at J, with 20 bases between. The CDR3 extends over 15 amino acids. Germline V lookup: CDR1 SQVTM, CDR2 ANQGSEA. CDR3 DNA: TGCAGCGGTACCCGGACCACAGGGCGGTACAATGAGCAGTTCTTC. It translates to CSGTRTTGRYNEQFF.

This chain joins TRBV18 and TRBJ1-6, with D uncertain. This CDR3 comprises 16 residues. The germline CDR1 and CDR2 sequences are KGHSH and LQKENI. V dropped 6 bases and J dropped 7 bases, with 19 bases sitting between them. CDR3: CASSPGLNARNSPLHF. The CDR3 bases are TGTGCCAGCTCTCCCGGACTCAACGCGCGAAATTCACCCCTCCACTTT.

The chain links TRBV27 to TRBJ2-7; D gene unclear. Germline CDR1 is MNHEY and CDR2 is SMNVEV (reference sequence). Between the trimmed V and J ends, which lost 6 bases and 0 bases, there was a span of 9 bases. This CDR3 region has 13 residues. The CDR3 DNA reads TGTGCCAGCAGCAACTACGGCTCCTACGAGCAGTACTTC. Its protein is CASSNYGSYEQYF.

The rearrangement links TRBV5-6 to TRBJ1-1, with a tentative D call TRBD1 (6 bases). Looked up from germline, CDR1 is SGHDT and CDR2 is YYEEEE. V was trimmed by 0 bases and J by 5 bases, leaving 14 bases between them. The CDR3 is 15 amino acids. Written as DNA, the CDR3 is TGTGCCAGCAGCTTGGCCAGGGGACGATCGACTGAAGCTTTCTTT. It specifies CASSLARGRSTEAFF.

The J gene is TRBJ1-5, the V gene TRBV27; D is perhaps TRBD1 (6 bases). CDR1 and CDR2 (germline): MNHEY, SMNVEV (reference sequence). CDR3 length equals 14 residues. Trimming left V 4 bases short and J 4 bases short, with 11 bases between. The CDR3: CASSSTGFNQPQHF. CDR3 in DNA: TGTGCCAGCAGTTCAACAGGGTTTAATCAGCCCCAGCATTTT.

V gene TRBV5-1 combines with J gene TRBJ1-1; D remains unclear. V was clipped by 1 base and J by 1 base, with 8 bases between them. The CDR3 is 14 residues long. Germline V CDR1 and CDR2: SGHRS, YFSETQ. The CDR3 loop reads CASSLNSRNTEAFF. CDR3 sequence (DNA): TGCGCCAGCAGCTTGAACTCACGGAACACTGAAGCTTTCTTT.

The chain joins TRBV20-1 to TRBJ2-7, with 9 bases identical to TRBD2. Germline CDR1 is DFQATT and CDR2 is SNEGSKA (reference sequence). The CDR3 loop spans 15 amino acids. V shed 3 bases, J shed 5 bases, and the junction held 11 bases outside the gene matches. The CDR3 region is CSASLREGLGDEQYF. CDR3 DNA sequence: TGCAGTGCTAGTTTGCGGGAGGGCCTGGGTGACGAGCAGTACTTC.

CDR3 sequence: CASSPQGVESQPQHF. The CDR3 DNA follows: TGTGCCAGTAGTCCGCAAGGGGTAGAGAGTCAGCCCCAGCATTTT. V and J are TRBV19 and TRBJ1-5, with D possibly being TRBD1 (5 bases). With 5 bases removed from V and 6 bases from J, the gap between germline ends came to 17 bases. Germline V gives CDR1 LNHDA, CDR2 SQIVND (reference sequence). This CDR3 is built from 15 residues.

The V gene is TRBV28, the J gene TRBJ2-5, with no clear D. There are 13 residues in the CDR3. In germline, CDR1 is MDHEN, CDR2 SYDVKM. V was shortened by 7 bases and J by 4 bases, with 13 bases between the two germline ends. The CDR3 bases are TGTGCCAGCACCCCCACCAAGCGAGAGACCCAGTACTTC. Its protein is CASTPTKRETQYF.

The V and J genes are TRBV9 and TRBJ1-3, with D possibly matching TRBD1 (6 bases). This CDR3 region has 15 residues. The germline V gene has CDR1 SGDLS and CDR2 YYNGEE. V gave up 0 bases and J gave up 3 bases, with 10 bases separating them. This CDR3 reads CASSVDPTGGNTIYF. The CDR3 DNA sequence: TGTGCCAGCAGCGTAGACCCGACAGGTGGAAACACCATATATTTT. The full variable domain, completed using reference TRBV9 and TRBJ1-3, is DSGVTQTPKHLITATGQRVTLRCSPRSGDLSVYWYQQSLDQGLQFLIQYYNGEERAKGNILERFSAQQFPDLHSELNLSSLELGDSALYFCASSVDPTGGNTIYFGEGSWLTVV.

In this sample, this clone turned up once. The chain combines TRBV7-8 with TRBJ2-1; possible D gene TRBD2, 6 bases. CDR3 length equals 16 residues. Trimming removed 0 bases from V and 5 bases from J, with 14 bases in between. CDR1 and CDR2 (germline): SGHVS, FQNEAQ. The CDR3, as DNA: TGTGCCAGCAGCTTAGCCGGCGGGGCCTTCGACAATGAGCAGTTCTTC. It codes for CASSLAGGAFDNEQFF.

The chain couples TRBV10-1 to TRBJ1-1; 8 bases line up with TRBD1. The CDR3 extends over 13 amino acids. Germline-derived CDR1 and CDR2 are WNHNN and SYGVQD (reference sequence). V lost 10 bases, J lost 4 bases, and 8 bases stayed unmatched. Here the CDR3 reads CATSGTGFTEAFF. For the CDR3, the DNA is TGCGCCACCTCCGGGACAGGCTTCACTGAAGCTTTCTTT.

J is TRBJ1-6 and V is TRBV3-1 (or the pseudogene TRBV3-2), with D perhaps TRBD1 (5 bases). CDR3 size: 14 residues. V lost 1 base and J lost 14, with 15 bases in between. Per the germline V gene, CDR1 is LGHDT and CDR2 is YNNKEL (reference sequence). The CDR3 loop reads CASSQAQGGGSLHF. The DNA of the CDR3 is TGTGCCAGCAGCCAAGCCCAGGGCGGGGGTTCCCTCCACTTT.

The rearrangement uses TRBV30 and TRBJ1-3, with 7 bases fitting TRBD1. CDR1 and CDR2 (germline): GTSNPN, SVGIG (reference sequence). V dropped 3 bases and J dropped 4; count of bases not matched to a gene: 9. The CDR3 extends over 15 amino acids. In DNA form, the CDR3 reads TGTGCCTGGAGGATCCGGGACAGAAGAGGAAACACCATATATTTT. Residues: CAWRIRDRRGNTIYF.

The chain combines TRBV11-2 with TRBJ2-1; 9 bases align to TRBD1. The germline V gene encodes CDR1 SGHAT and CDR2 FQNNGV. The CDR3 sequence is 15 residues long. The V segment lost 3 bases and the J segment 7 bases; nucleotides outside the gene matches: 7. The CDR3 sequence: CASSFPGTGINEQFF. CDR3 in DNA: TGTGCCAGCAGCTTTCCCGGGACAGGGATTAATGAGCAGTTCTTC.

V gene TRBV15 combines with J gene TRBJ2-1; D is ambiguous. Germline values: CDR1 LNHNV, CDR2 YYDKDF (reference sequence). Trimming removed 3 bases at V and 3 bases at J, with 12 bases between. The CDR3 has 15 amino acids. CDR3 DNA sequence: TGTGCCACCAGCAGGGGCCAATTAAACTACAATGAGCAGTTCTTC. It codes for CATSRGQLNYNEQFF.

This chain links TRBV5-1 with TRBJ1-1; 7 bases line up with TRBD1. The CDR3 is 13 amino acids. Germline CDR1 is SGHRS and CDR2 is YFSETQ. J was trimmed by 4 bases and V by 3 bases; bases with no gene match: 3. This CDR3 is CASSSDRATEAFF. The CDR3 DNA follows: TGCGCCAGCAGCTCTGACAGGGCCACTGAAGCTTTCTTT.

The V and J genes are TRBV28 and TRBJ2-7; TRBD2 matches 8 bases. The V and J ends lost 6 bases and 4 bases, in that order; junction bases with no gene match: 11. Germline V lookup: CDR1 MDHEN, CDR2 SYDVKM. CDR3 length equals 15 residues. The CDR3 nucleotides are TGTGCCAGCAGCACCGGGGCCGGGAGGGGATACGAGCAGTACTTC. Protein: CASSTGAGRGYEQYF.

The rearrangement joins TRBV24-1 to TRBJ2-1, with 10 bases that match TRBD2. The CDR3 sequence is 19 residues long. CDR1 and CDR2 from the germline V gene are KGHDR and SFDVKD. The J segment lost 8 bases and the V segment lost 1 base, leaving 16 bases of the junction unmatched. The CDR3 loop is CATSDFPVTSGVVLDEQFF. Here the CDR3 DNA reads TGTGCCACCAGTGATTTTCCCGTTACTAGCGGGGTTGTTTTAGATGAGCAGTTCTTC.

The chain joins TRBV6-1 to TRBJ1-2; unclear D gene. V was pared by 0 bases and J by 4 bases, with 12 bases between. The CDR3 has 15 amino acids. CDR1 is MNHNS and CDR2 is SASEGT in the germline V gene. As DNA, the CDR3 is TGTGCCAGCAGTGAAGCAATGCGGCAGCTCTATGGCTACACCTTC. Protein product: CASSEAMRQLYGYTF.

The chain combines TRBV28 with TRBJ1-2; TRBD1 agrees at 7 bases. The germline V gene has CDR1 MDHEN and CDR2 SYDVKM. There are 13 residues in the CDR3. After removal of 3 bases from V and 6 bases from J, the junction contained 4 bases not matched to a gene. The CDR3 here is CASSLARGDGYTF. In nucleotides, the CDR3 is TGTGCCAGCAGTTTGGCCAGGGGGGATGGCTACACCTTC.

This chain connects TRBV6-5 to TRBJ1-5, with a weak D call TRBD1 (6 bases). The CDR3 has 13 amino acids. V gave up 6 bases and J gave up 6 bases, with 12 bases separating them. Germline CDR1 MNHEY, CDR2 SVGAGI. DNA of the CDR3: TGTGCCAGCAGCGTGCGGGGGCTTCAGCCCCAGCATTTT. Translation: CASSVRGLQPQHF.

The count of this clone is one. Other DNA sequences from this sample encode an identical CDR3 as well. The chain uses TRBV27 and TRBJ1-5; D unresolved. Trimming stripped 3 bases from V and 0 bases from J, with 3 bases between. The CDR3 loop spans 13 amino acids. From germline, CDR1 is MNHEY and CDR2 SMNVEV (reference sequence). Written as DNA, the CDR3 is TGTGCCAGCAGTTTGAGTAGCAATCAGCCCCAGCATTTT. Its protein product is CASSLSSNQPQHF.

The J gene is TRBJ2-4, the V gene TRBV5-1; possibly TRBD1 for D (6 bases). Between the trimmed V and J ends, which lost 3 bases and 8 bases, there was a span of 12 bases. The CDR3 extends over 13 amino acids. Per germline, CDR1 SGHRS and CDR2 YFSETQ. The CDR3 region is CASSSGQRDIQYF. The CDR3 DNA follows: TGCGCCAGCAGCTCGGGACAAAGGGACATTCAGTACTTC.

This clone was counted only a few times. The rearrangement uses TRBV7-8 and TRBJ2-7, with D possibly TRBD1 on 5 matching bases. The V end lost 5 bases, the J end lost 3 bases, and 8 bases lay between the germline ends. The germline gives CDR1 SGHVS, CDR2 FQNEAQ. The CDR3 runs 12 residues. CDR3 protein: CASSTGHYEQYF. CDR3 nucleotides: TGTGCCAGCAGCACCGGACACTACGAGCAGTACTTC.

The chain recombines TRBV28 with TRBJ1-3, with 9 nucleotides matching TRBD1. The CDR3 runs to 19 residues. The germline CDR1 and CDR2 sequences are MDHEN and SYDVKM. V lost 4 bases, J lost 7 bases, and 20 bases stayed unmatched. CDR3 sequence: CASSSRTGAMIRSVNTIYF. The DNA for the CDR3 is TGTGCCAGCAGTTCAAGGACAGGGGCCATGATACGGAGTGTCAACACCATATATTTT.

V usage is TRBV4-2 and J usage is TRBJ2-7, with 11 bases lining up with TRBD2. The CDR3 consists of 15 residues. V shed 3 bases and J 4 bases; nucleotides not matched to a gene: 5. Germline assignment: CDR1 LGHNA and CDR2 YNFKEQ. CDR3 DNA: TGTGCCAGCAGCCAGAGGACTAGCGGGCCTTACGAGCAGTACTTC. Its protein product is CASSQRTSGPYEQYF.